This T cell receptor beta chain was profiled in a study of blood T cell repertoires in COVID-19. At the level of the study: The United States, Italy and Spain provided the acute and convalescent COVID-19 samples. PBMCs, B-cell-depleted T cells, or T cells were the source of the cDNA or gDNA that made up the material.

CDR3 size: 18 residues. Germline trimming cut 4 bases from V and 1 base from J; bases unmatched to any gene: 8. The germline CDR1 and CDR2 sequences are SGDLS and YYNGEE. In the authors' workflow: Cell counts per sample came from amplifying reference gene primers. Clones were read by immunoSEQ multiplex PCR, and TCRdb kept only the in-frame ones, dropping some. V and J calls plus clone size are reproduced from that table; the DNA served to infer D and trimming. The sample holds 150,000 to 200,000 clones; approximately 90% are singletons and the top ten take approximately 4.4%. The sequence was collected from a human donor in a cohort sampled during active COVID-19. The V gene is TRBV9, the J gene TRBJ2-6; 10 bases are a match to TRBD1. Sequences were obtained from peripheral blood. The CDR3 DNA sequence: TGTGCCAGCAGCCCGACAGGGGGCCCTAATTCTGGGGCCAACGTCCTGACTTTC. The encoded protein is CASSPTGGPNSGANVLTF.